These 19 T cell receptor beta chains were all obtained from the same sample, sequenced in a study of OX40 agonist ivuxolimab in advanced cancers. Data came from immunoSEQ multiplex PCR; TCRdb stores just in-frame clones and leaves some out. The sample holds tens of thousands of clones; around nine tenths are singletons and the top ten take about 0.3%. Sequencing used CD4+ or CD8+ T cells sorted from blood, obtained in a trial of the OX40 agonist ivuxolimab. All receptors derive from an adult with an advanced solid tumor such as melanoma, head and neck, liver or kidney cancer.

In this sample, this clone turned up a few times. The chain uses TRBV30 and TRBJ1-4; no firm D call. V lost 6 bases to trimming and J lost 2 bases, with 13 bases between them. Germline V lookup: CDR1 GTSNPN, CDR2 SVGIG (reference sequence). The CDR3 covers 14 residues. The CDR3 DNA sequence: TGTGCCTGCTCCCGGGGTTTCACTAATGAAAAACTGTTTTTT. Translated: CACSRGFTNEKLFF.

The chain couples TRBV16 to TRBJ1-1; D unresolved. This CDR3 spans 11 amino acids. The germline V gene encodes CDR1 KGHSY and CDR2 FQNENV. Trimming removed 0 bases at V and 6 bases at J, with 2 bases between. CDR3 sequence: CASSQSAEAFF. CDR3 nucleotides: TGTGCCAGCAGCCAATCGGCTGAAGCTTTCTTT. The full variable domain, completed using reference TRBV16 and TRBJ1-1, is GEEVAQTPKHLVRGEGQKAKLYCAPIKGHSYVFWYQQVLKNEFKFLISFQNENVFDETGMPKERFSAKCLPNSPCSLEIQATKLEDSAVYFCASSQSAEAFFGQGTRLTVV.

DNA of the CDR3: TGTGCCAGCAGTTACTCGTTTTTGGGGAACACTGAAGCTTTCTTT. Amino acids: CASSYSFLGNTEAFF. This chain uses TRBV6-5 with TRBJ1-1; unclear D gene. V shed 0 bases and J shed 1 base, with 9 bases lying between them. Germline values: CDR1 MNHEY, CDR2 SVGAGI. This CDR3 has 15 residues.

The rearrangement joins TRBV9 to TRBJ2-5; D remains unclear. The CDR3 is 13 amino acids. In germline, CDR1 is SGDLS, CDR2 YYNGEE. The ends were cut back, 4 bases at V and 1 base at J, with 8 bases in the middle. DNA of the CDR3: TGTGCCAGCAGCCCGTGGACCCAAGAGACCCAGTACTTC. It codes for CASSPWTQETQYF.

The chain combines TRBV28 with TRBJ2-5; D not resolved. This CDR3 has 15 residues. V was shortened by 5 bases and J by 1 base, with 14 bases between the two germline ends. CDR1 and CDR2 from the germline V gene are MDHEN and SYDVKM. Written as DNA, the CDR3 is TGTGCCAGCAGTCTACCGTCGGGCCCCCAAGAGACCCAGTACTTC. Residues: CASSLPSGPQETQYF.

CDR3 nucleotide sequence: TGTGCCAGCAGCCAAGTAAGGGACACAGATACGCAGTATTTT. Protein product: CASSQVRDTDTQYF. The chain carries TRBV14 and TRBJ2-3; D not certain. This CDR3 contains 14 residues. V was shortened by 1 base and J by 2 bases, with 7 bases between the two germline ends. The germline V gene has CDR1 SGHDN and CDR2 FVKESK.

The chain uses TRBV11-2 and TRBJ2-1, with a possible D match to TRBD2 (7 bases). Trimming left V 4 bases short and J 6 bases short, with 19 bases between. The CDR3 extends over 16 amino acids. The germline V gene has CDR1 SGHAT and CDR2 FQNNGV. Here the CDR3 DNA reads TGTGCCAGCAGCTCCCTACGGGGGGCCCAGCCCAATGAGCAGTTCTTC. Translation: CASSSLRGAQPNEQFF.

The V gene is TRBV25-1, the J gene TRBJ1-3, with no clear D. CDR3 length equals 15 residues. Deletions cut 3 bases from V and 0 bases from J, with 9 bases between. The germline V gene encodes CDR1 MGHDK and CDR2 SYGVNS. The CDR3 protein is CASSDVGSSGNTIYF. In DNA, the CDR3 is TGTGCCAGCAGTGACGTGGGCAGCTCTGGAAACACCATATATTTT.

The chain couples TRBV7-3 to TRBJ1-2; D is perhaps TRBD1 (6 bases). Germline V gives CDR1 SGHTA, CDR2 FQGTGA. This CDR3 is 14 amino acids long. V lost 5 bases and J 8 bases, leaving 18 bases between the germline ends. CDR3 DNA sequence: TGTGCCAGCAGCCCCCGCGGGGAACAGGGCGGCTACACCTTC. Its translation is CASSPRGEQGGYTF.

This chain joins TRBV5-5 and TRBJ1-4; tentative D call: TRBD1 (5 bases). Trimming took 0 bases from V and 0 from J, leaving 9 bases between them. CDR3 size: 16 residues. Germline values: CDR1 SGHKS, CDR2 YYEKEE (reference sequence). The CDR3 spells CASSLVGGATNEKLFF. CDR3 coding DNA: TGTGCCAGCAGCTTGGTCGGGGGTGCAACTAATGAAAAACTGTTTTTT.

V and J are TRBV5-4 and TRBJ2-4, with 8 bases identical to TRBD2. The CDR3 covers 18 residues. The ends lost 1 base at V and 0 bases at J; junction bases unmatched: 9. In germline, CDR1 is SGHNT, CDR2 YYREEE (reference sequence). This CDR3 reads CASSLRVAGFLAKNIQYF. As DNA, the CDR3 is TGTGCCAGCAGCTTGCGGGTAGCGGGGTTTCTAGCCAAAAACATTCAGTACTTC.

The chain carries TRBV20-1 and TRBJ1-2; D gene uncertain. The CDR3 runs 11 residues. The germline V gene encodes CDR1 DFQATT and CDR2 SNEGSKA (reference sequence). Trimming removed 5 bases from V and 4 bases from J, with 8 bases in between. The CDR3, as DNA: TGCAGTGCTCCGGTGTTCTATGGCTACACCTTC. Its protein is CSAPVFYGYTF.

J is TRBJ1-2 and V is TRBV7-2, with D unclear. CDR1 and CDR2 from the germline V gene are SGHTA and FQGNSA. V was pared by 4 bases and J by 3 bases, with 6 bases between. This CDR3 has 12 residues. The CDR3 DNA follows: TGTGCCAGCAGCTCACTGGACTATGGCTACACCTTC. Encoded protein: CASSSLDYGYTF. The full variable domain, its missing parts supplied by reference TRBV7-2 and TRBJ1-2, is GAGVSQSPSNKVTEKGKDVELRCDPISGHTALYWYRQSLGQGLEFLIYFQGNSAPDKSGLPSDRFSAERTGGSVSTLTIQRTQQEDSAVYLCASSSLDYGYTFGSGTRLTVV.

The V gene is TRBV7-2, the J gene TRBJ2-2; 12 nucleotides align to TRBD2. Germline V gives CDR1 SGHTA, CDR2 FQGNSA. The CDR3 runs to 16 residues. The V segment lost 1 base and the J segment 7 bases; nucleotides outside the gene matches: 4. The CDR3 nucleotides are TGTGCCAGCAGCTTAGGCCTAGCGGGGGGGCGCGGGGAGCTGTTTTTT. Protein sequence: CASSLGLAGGRGELFF.

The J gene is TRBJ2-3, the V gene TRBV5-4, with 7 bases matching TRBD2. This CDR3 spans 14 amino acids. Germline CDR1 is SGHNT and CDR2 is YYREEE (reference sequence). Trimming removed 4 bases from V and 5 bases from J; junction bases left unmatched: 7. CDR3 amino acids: CASSGRLAGDTQYF. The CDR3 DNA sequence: TGTGCCAGCAGCGGGAGACTAGCCGGAGATACGCAGTATTTT.

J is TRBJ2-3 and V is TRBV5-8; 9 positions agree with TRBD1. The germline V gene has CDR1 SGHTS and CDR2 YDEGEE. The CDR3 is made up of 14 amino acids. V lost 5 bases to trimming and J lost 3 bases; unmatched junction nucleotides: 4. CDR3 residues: CASSQGQGTDTQYF. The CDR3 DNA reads TGTGCCAGCAGTCAAGGACAGGGGACAGATACGCAGTATTTT.

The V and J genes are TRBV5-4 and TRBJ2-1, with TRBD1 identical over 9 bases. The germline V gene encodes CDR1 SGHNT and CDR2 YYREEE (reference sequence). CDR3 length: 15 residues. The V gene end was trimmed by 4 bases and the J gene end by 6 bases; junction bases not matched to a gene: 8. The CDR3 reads CASSHPGQGANEQFF. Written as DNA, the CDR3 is TGTGCCAGCAGCCACCCGGGACAGGGAGCCAATGAGCAGTTCTTC. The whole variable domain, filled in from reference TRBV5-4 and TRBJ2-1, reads ETGVTQSPTHLIKTRGQQVTLRCSSQSGHNTVSWYQQALGQGPQFIFQYYREEENGRGNFPPRFSGLQFPNYSSELNVNALELDDSALYLCASSHPGQGANEQFFGPGTRLTVL.

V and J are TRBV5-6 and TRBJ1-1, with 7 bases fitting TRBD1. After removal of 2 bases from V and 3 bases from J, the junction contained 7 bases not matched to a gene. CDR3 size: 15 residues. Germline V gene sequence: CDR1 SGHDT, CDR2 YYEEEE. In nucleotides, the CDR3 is TGTGCCAGCAGCTTACCGACAGGGTCCTACACTGAAGCTTTCTTT. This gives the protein CASSLPTGSYTEAFF.

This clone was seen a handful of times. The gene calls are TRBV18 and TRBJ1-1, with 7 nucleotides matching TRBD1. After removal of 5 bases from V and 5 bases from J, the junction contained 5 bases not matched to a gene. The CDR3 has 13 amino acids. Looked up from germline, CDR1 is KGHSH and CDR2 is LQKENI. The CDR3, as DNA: TGTGCCAGCTCAGCTTCCAGGGGGACTGAAGCTTTCTTT. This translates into CASSASRGTEAFF.